Listed below are T cell receptor beta chains from one sample, sequenced in a study of blood T cells in healthy people across ages. Each CDR3 protein is one row after TCRdb ran MiXCR on the 5' RACE reads. The table lists about 830,000 distinct CDR3 sequences, 58% of them singletons, with about 20% in the top ten. Sequencing used blood. The receptors stem from a man aged 30-40 years in good health. The CDR3 runs from the conserved cysteine through the conserved F or W. D genes are given only for firm matches.

v_gene,j_gene,d_gene,CDR3aa
TRBV29-1,TRBJ2-7,.,CSVGYGSYEQYF
TRBV20-1,TRBJ2-5,.,CSARGMIGAPQETQYF
TRBV10-2,TRBJ2-3,.,CASLNSGTDTQYF
TRBV11-2,TRBJ2-5,.,CASSFGYETQYF
TRBV7-2,TRBJ2-2,TRBD1,CASSRQGAGELFF
TRBV10-3,.,TRBD1,CAISGQGKVTQYF
TRBV6-5,TRBJ2-7,.,CASSYRGESNEQYF
TRBV20-1,TRBJ2-1,TRBD1,CSARRLGQGNEQFF
TRBV9,TRBJ2-5,TRBD2,CASSVTGGTQYF
TRBV2,TRBJ1-2,TRBD1,CASSAEGAGLVYGYTF
TRBV7-2,TRBJ2-3,.,CAIGGTDTQYF
TRBV3-1,TRBJ1-1,TRBD1,CASSQTGTGGTEAFF
TRBV10-3,TRBJ1-2,.,CAISERGGDYGYTF
TRBV20-1,TRBJ1-2,.,CSAPRDNYGYTF
TRBV27,TRBJ2-7,.,CASSPMFPSSYEQYF
TRBV7-9,TRBJ2-5,.,CASSPEGDRYF
TRBV20-1,TRBJ2-3,TRBD2,CSAISGGPTDTQYF
TRBV3-1,TRBJ2-7,TRBD2,CASSRRGPSGVYEQYF
TRBV4-1,TRBJ1-2,.,CASSQDRGGNAGTFYGYTF
TRBV7-2,TRBJ2-1,TRBD2,CASSLSVSGGAFNEQFF
TRBV6-2/TRBV6-3,TRBJ2-7,TRBD1,CASSYVSGTGSYEQYF
TRBV20-1,TRBJ2-5,.,CSAPLWETQYF
TRBV12-3/TRBV12-4,TRBJ1-1,.,CASTYTEAFF
TRBV6-5,TRBJ2-3,.,CASTAAGAHTDTQYF
TRBV2,TRBJ1-2,.,CANEGVTGYTF
TRBV4-1,TRBJ2-1,TRBD2,CASSRGGLAVLGNEQFF
TRBV12-3/TRBV12-4,TRBJ1-4,.,CASSLKGRGEKLFF
TRBV29-1,TRBJ1-1,.,CSVGRAGTEAFF
TRBV28,.,TRBD2,CASAGGYEQYF
TRBV28,TRBJ2-3,.,CASGFSLHEVSDGSSPDTQYF
TRBV28,TRBJ2-7,.,CASKSQSTREQYF
TRBV2,TRBJ2-1,TRBD1,CASSEPLQGAGPFF
TRBV4-1,TRBJ2-5,TRBD2,CASSLTLAGVERVGETQYF
TRBV5-1,TRBJ2-1,TRBD2,CASSLGAGDVNEQFF
TRBV28,TRBJ2-7,.,CASTWGDYEQYF
TRBV5-1,TRBJ1-2,.,CASSLGDGTGYGYTF
TRBV7-8,TRBJ2-7,.,CASRPSLRAEAYEQYF
TRBV19,TRBJ2-6,.,CASSGGPGRFGANVLTF
TRBV7-2,TRBJ2-5,TRBD2,CASSPTSGTKETQYF
TRBV20-1,TRBJ2-5,.,CSAPPPGQETQYF
TRBV6-5,TRBJ2-7,.,CASSYSDLAALRYEQYF
TRBV7-2,TRBJ2-5,TRBD1,CASSSRTGWETQYF
TRBV20-1,TRBJ2-5,.,CSARVGPLAREQYF
TRBV12-3/TRBV12-4,TRBJ1-2,.,CASSVTDLYGYTF
TRBV9,TRBJ2-3,.,CASSGGHSSTDTQYF
TRBV20-1,TRBJ2-7,.,CSARRGSQGNEQYF
TRBV6-6,TRBJ2-3,TRBD2,CASTTKTSGGTDTQYF
TRBV7-9,TRBJ2-1,.,CASSPNPYNEQFF
TRBV9,TRBJ2-7,.,CASSVRDLGEQYF
TRBV12-3/TRBV12-4,TRBJ2-6,.,CASSPRGTSPGANVLTF
TRBV28,TRBJ1-5,.,CANANSNQPQHF
TRBV9,TRBJ2-7,.,CASSAPTSTFSNEQYF
TRBV4-3,TRBJ1-4,.,CASSQDWSNEKLFF